What follows are 9 T cell receptor beta chains derived from one specimen sequenced in a study of tissue T cells after allogeneic stem cell transplantation. Clones were read by immunoSEQ multiplex PCR, and TCRdb kept only the in-frame ones, dropping some. The repertoire holds roughly 1,400 clones, approximately 48% seen once, with about 50% in the top ten. The time point is: mouse harvest day 14 after allogeneic transplant. Tail vein injection delivered 10^7 T-cell-depleted bone marrow cells and 10^6 splenic CD5+ T cells. Sequencing was carried out using spleen. Receptor source: a female BALB/c mouse given C57BL/6 T cells with graft-versus-host disease after an allogeneic hematopoietic cell transplant.

By its share, this clone is large. The gene symbols are mouse symbols. The CDR3 here is CASSQDWGGVAETLYF. CDR3 DNA, as far as it was read: TGTGCCAGCAGCCAAGACTGGGGGGGCGTTGCAGAAACGCTGTAT. This rearrangement joins TRBV2 to TRBJ2-3; 10 bases line up with TRBD2. The read ends 1 residue shy of where the CDR3 ends; the end is completed using the germline J gene. This CDR3 has 16 amino acids. Germline V gives CDR1 LGHNA, CDR2 YSYQKL. With 0 bases clipped from V and 2 bases from J, the junction kept 2 bases outside the gene matches.

Worth noting for this clone: Gene names follow the mouse nomenclature. The read falls 1 residue short of the CDR3 end, and the missing part is taken from the germline J gene. J is TRBJ2-3 and V is TRBV2, with 11 bases that match TRBD2. V shed 4 bases, J shed 1 base, and the junction held 4 bases outside the gene matches. The germline V gene encodes CDR1 LGHNA and CDR2 YSYQKL. The CDR3 is 16 residues long. CDR3 sequence: CASSLPGLGGAETLYF. The covered CDR3 bases are TGTGCCAGCAGCCTCCCGGGACTGGGGGGTGCAGAAACGCTGTAT.

Comment on this clone: Mouse gene names and germline throughout. The CDR3 end lies 1 residue beyond the end of the read and is filled in from the germline J gene. The V and J genes are TRBV4 and TRBJ2-3; D may be TRBD2 (7 bases). CDR3 size: 15 residues. V lost 3 bases, J lost 1 base, and 11 bases lay in between. CDR1 and CDR2 from the germline V gene are LGHDT and YNNKQL (reference sequence). CDR3 DNA (partial): TGTGCCAGCAGCTATGAGGGGGGGGGTGCAGAAACGCTGTAT. The encoded protein is CASSYEGGGAETLY. The entire CDR3 reads CASSYEGGGAETLYF.

Points on this clone: Mouse gene names apply. Read data end 1 residue before the CDR3 end; the end is taken from the germline J gene. The chain carries TRBV3 and TRBJ1-1; possibly TRBD1 for D (5 bases). The germline V gene encodes CDR1 SNHLY and CDR2 FYNGKV (reference sequence). This CDR3 is built from 14 residues. V was pared by 4 bases and J by 0 bases, with 9 bases between. The part of the CDR3 DNA that was read is TGTGCCAGCAGCTCCCCGGGACAGAACACAGAAGTCTTC. This gives the protein CASSSPGQNTEVF. The entire CDR3 is CASSSPGQNTEVFF.

In this sample, this clone turned up a few times. Genes and germline come from the mouse. Coverage ceases 1 residue before the CDR3 finishes, and the germline J gene fills in the end. The chain combines TRBV12-1 with TRBJ1-4; D is undetermined. V was clipped by 2 bases and J by 4 bases, with 7 bases between them. Germline V gene sequence: CDR1 SGHSN, CDR2 HYEKVE. CDR3 length: 13 residues. CDR3 bases read: TGTGCCAGCTCTCGGGAATTCAACGAAAGATTATTT. This translates into CASSREFNERLF. The whole CDR3 protein is CASSREFNERLFF. The entire variable domain, with the rest obtained from reference TRBV12-1 and TRBJ1-4, is as follows: DSGVVQSPRHIIKEKGGRSVLTCIPISGHSNVVWYQQTLGKELKFLIQHYEKVERDKGFLPSRFSVQQFDDYHSEMNMSALELEDSAMYFCASSREFNERLFFGHGTKLSVL.

This clone was seen only once. Genes and germline come from the mouse. Read data end 1 residue before the CDR3 end; the end is taken from the germline J gene. This chain joins TRBV13-1 and TRBJ2-2; D assignment may be TRBD1 or TRBD2 (5 bases each). The CDR3 covers 14 residues. The V end lost 4 bases, the J end lost 0 bases, and 7 bases lay between the germline ends. CDR1 and CDR2 (germline): NSHNY, SYGAGN. The CDR3 reads CASSTGANTGQLYF. The CDR3 DNA, read in part, is TGTGCCAGCAGTACGGGGGCAAACACCGGGCAGCTCTAC.

This clone has a single count. Gene names are mouse gene names. The read terminates 1 residue before the CDR3 end, so the remaining end is supplied by the germline J gene. The sample holds other DNA sequences that translate to the same CDR3. The chain is built from TRBV20 and TRBJ2-1; 10 bases align to TRBD2. The V gene's germline CDR1 is GFQATS and CDR2 STVNSAI. The CDR3 extends over 14 amino acids. The DNA read from the CDR3 is TGTGGGGCTCGGGGGCTGGGGGGGCTGGCTGAGCAGTTC. Translating it yields CGARGLGGLAEQF. The CDR3 in its entirety is CGARGLGGLAEQFF.

As for this clone: Gene names and germline match the mouse. Coverage ceases 1 residue before the CDR3 finishes, and the germline J gene fills in the end. The rearrangement uses TRBV4 and TRBJ2-7, with TRBD2 matching over 8 bases. The CDR3 covers 15 residues. V was clipped by 6 bases and J by 4 bases; unmatched bases: 11. The germline V gene has CDR1 LGHDT and CDR2 YNNKQL (reference sequence). The part of the CDR3 DNA that was read is TGTGCCAGCAGTATATGGGGGGGGCAAATTTATGAACAGTAC. Amino acids: CASSIWGGQIYEQY. The entire CDR3 sequence reads CASSIWGGQIYEQYF.

By frequency in the sample, this clone is large. Genes here carry mouse names. The CDR3 end is not reached by the read, which stops 1 residue before it; the germline J gene fills it in. V is TRBV1 and J is TRBJ2-3; tentatively, D is TRBD1 (5 bases). Trimming took off 1 base at V and 1 base at J, with 9 bases between the two ends. Germline CDR1 is NSQYPW and CDR2 is LRSPGD (reference sequence). The CDR3 is 15 amino acids. CDR3 sequence: CTCSAGQGGAETLYF. The sequenced CDR3 bases are TGCACCTGCAGTGCAGGGCAGGGAGGTGCAGAAACGCTGTAT.